This record covers a single TCR beta chain. Its antigen is not identified. Germline CDR1 SGHRS, CDR2 YFSETQ. The CDR3 consists of 16 residues. V was pared by 0 bases and J by 1 base, with 4 bases of the junction left unmatched. A single record per CDR3 protein comes from TCRdb applying MiXCR to the 5' RACE reads. The sample lists some 1,600,000 distinct CDR3 sequences, under 35% occurring once. This sample is part of a study of identical twins. The study, taken as a whole, reports: Findings depended on cross-sectional statistics rather than tracking the same donors.

The receptor comes from a newborn girl in good health. The chain carries TRBV5-1 and TRBJ2-5; TRBD2 matches at 9 bases. Input material: cord blood. CDR3: CASSLATSGAQETQYF. CDR3 coding DNA: TGCGCCAGCAGCTTGGCGACTAGCGGTGCCCAAGAGACCCAGTACTTC.